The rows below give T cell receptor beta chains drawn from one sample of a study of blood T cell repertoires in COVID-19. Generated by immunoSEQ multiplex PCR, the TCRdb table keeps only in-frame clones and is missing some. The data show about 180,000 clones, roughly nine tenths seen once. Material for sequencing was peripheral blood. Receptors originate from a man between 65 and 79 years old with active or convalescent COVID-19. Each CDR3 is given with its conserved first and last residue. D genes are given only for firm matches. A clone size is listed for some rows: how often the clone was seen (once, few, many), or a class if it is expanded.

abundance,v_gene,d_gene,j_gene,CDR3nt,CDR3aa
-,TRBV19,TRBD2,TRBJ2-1,TGTGCCAGTAGTTCTCCGGGACTAGCGTCCTACAATGAGCAGTTCTTC,CASSSPGLASYNEQFF
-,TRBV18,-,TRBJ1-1,TGTGCCAGCTCACCTGGGACACTGAACACTGAAGCTTTCTTT,CASSPGTLNTEAFF
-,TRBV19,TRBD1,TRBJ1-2,TGTGCCAGTACCGAGGGGAGCGGACAGGGGCCTCGGTATCTCTTCTATGGCTACACCTTC,CASTEGSGQGPRYLFYGYTF
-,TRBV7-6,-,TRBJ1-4,TGTGCCAGCAGCTTCAGTACAGTTGCAACTAATGAAAAACTGTTTTTT,CASSFSTVATNEKLFF
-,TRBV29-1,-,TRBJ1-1,TGCAGCGTGACGCGGGGGGGTCCTGAAGCTTTCTTT,CSVTRGGPEAFF
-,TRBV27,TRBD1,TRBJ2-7,TGTGCCAGCAGTTCATACAGGGGGCGTGAGCAGTACTTC,CASSSYRGREQYF
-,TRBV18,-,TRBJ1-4,TGTGCCAGCTCACCGTCGACAGGCCGTAATGAAAAACTGTTTTTT,CASSPSTGRNEKLFF
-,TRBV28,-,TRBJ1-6,TGTGCCAGCAGCATGGCGAGCGGGGCAGAAAGGGATTCACCCCTCCACTTT,CASSMASGAERDSPLHF
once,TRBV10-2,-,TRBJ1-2,TGCGCCAGCAGTGAGTCCAGGACAGCGCCTAACTATGGCTACACCTTC,CASSESRTAPNYGYTF
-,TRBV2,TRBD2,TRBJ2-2,TGTGCCAGCAGTGAATCCGGGGCTAGCGGGAGGTACACCGGGGAGCTGTTTTTT,CASSESGASGRYTGELFF
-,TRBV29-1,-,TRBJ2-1,TGCAGCGGAGCGCTTGTTAGCTTCGATGAGCAGTTCTTC,CSGALVSFDEQFF
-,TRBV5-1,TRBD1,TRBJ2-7,TGCGCCAGCAGCTTTCAGGGGGCTCGGTACGAGCAGTACTTC,CASSFQGARYEQYF
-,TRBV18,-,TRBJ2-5,TGTGCCAGCTCACCACCATTTCGACTTCACTCAGAGACCCAGTACTTC,CASSPPFRLHSETQYF
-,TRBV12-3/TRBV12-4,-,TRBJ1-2,TGTGCCAGCAGTTTTGGAGATAACTATGGCTACACCTTC,CASSFGDNYGYTF
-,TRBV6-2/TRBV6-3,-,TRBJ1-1,TGTGCCAGCAGTCCAGGGGCAAAAAGGGGGAACACTGAAGCTTTCTTT,CASSPGAKRGNTEAFF
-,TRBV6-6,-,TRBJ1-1,TGTGCCAGCAGGACCGACGGGGACACTGAAGCTTTCTTT,CASRTDGDTEAFF
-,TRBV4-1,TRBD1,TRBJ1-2,TGCGCCAGCAGCCAGGGGACAGGGCCAAACTATGGCTACACCTTC,CASSQGTGPNYGYTF
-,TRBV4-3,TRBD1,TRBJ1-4,TGCGCCAGCAGCCCACAGGGGAGGCCTAATGAAAAACTGTTTTTT,CASSPQGRPNEKLFF